This is a list of T cell receptor beta chains from one sample in a study of blood T cells in healthy people across ages. TCRdb re-analysed the 5' RACE reads in MiXCR, keeping a single row per CDR3 protein. The sample consists of approximately 790,000 distinct CDR3 sequences, about 62% of them appearing once. Sample: blood. These receptors all stem from a man younger than 45 in good health. Both conserved end residues are part of each CDR3. The D gene is left open where the match is weak. Clone size is stated in some rows and not others, as once, few, many or a class when expanded.

>TRBV7-9|-|TRBJ1-2|-|15
CASSPADRTNYGYTF
TGTGCCAGCAGCCCCGCGGACAGAACTAACTATGGCTACACCTTC
>TRBV12-3/TRBV12-4|-|TRBJ1-6|-|13
CASSFSFNSPLHF
TGTGCCAGCAGTTTTAGCTTTAATTCACCCCTCCACTTT
>TRBV7-9|TRBD1|TRBJ1-2|-|16
CASSILRTGGGYGYTF
TGTGCCAGCAGCATACTCCGGACAGGGGGTGGGTATGGCTACACCTTC
>TRBV28|TRBD2|TRBJ2-1|-|15
CATIRPGLAVLEQFF
TGTGCCACTATTAGACCGGGACTAGCGGTTCTTGAGCAGTTCTTC
>TRBV7-2|-|TRBJ2-7|-|14
CASSPGDRNYEQYF
TGTGCCAGCAGCCCTGGGGACCGTAACTACGAGCAGTACTTC
>TRBV29-1|-|TRBJ2-1|few|12
CSVKQGNNEQFF
TGCAGCGTAAAACAGGGTAACAATGAGCAGTTCTTC
>TRBV9|TRBD1|TRBJ2-7|once|15
CASSVATQGVYEQYF
TGTGCCAGCAGCGTAGCTACCCAGGGGGTCTACGAGCAGTACTTC
>TRBV3-1|-|TRBJ1-6|-|14
CASSQIHSGAPLHF
TGTGCCAGCAGCCAAATACATAGTGGGGCACCCCTCCACTTT
>TRBV27|-|TRBJ2-7|-|13
CASSLRYYNEQYF
TGTGCCAGCAGTTTAAGGTACTACAATGAGCAGTACTTC
>TRBV7-2|-|TRBJ2-6|once|19
CASSRRTNHSRSGANVLTF
TGTGCCAGCAGCCGCAGGACTAACCACTCTAGGTCTGGGGCCAACGTCCTGACTTTC
>TRBV14|-|TRBJ2-7|-|16
CASSQSHRVPSYEQYF
TGTGCCAGCAGCCAATCCCACCGGGTCCCCTCCTACGAGCAGTACTTC
>TRBV28|-|TRBJ2-7|-|13
CASSCGPSGEQYF
TGTGCCAGCAGTTGCGGACCCAGCGGCGAGCAGTACTTC
>TRBV20-1|-|TRBJ1-5|-|13
CSARDLSNQPQHF
TGCAGTGCTAGAGATCTAAGCAATCAGCCCCAGCATTTT
>TRBV27|TRBD1|TRBJ2-7|few|14
CASSWTGSKHEQYF
TGTGCCAGCAGTTGGACAGGGTCGAAACACGAGCAGTACTTC